This T cell receptor beta chain derives from a study of CD8 T cells in Susac syndrome. Overall study context: Blood was drawn from patients with Susac syndrome. At that point, they were therapy-naive, on corticosteroids, or on intravenous immunoglobulin alone.

RNA, at about 0.5 to 1 ug, was reverse transcribed with random hexamers. TCRdb independently ran MiXCR on the immunoSEQ multiplex PCR reads; one entry per CDR3 protein. This table has approximately 190,000 distinct CDR3 sequences, roughly 95% appearing once. V was cut by 5 bases and J by 4 bases, with 11 bases left in between. The CDR3 spans 13 residues. CDR1 is MNHNS and CDR2 is SASEGT in the germline V gene. CD8+ and CD4+ T cells were negatively isolated; TEMRA cells were FACS-enriched. Sequencing was done on a sample of CD4+ T cells from PBMCs. The genes are TRBV6-1 and TRBJ1-1; D remains ambiguous. The TCR originated in a human donor with Susac syndrome. CDR3 region: CASSTAAGTEAFF. The CDR3 DNA follows: TGTGCCAGCAGTACAGCGGCGGGCACTGAAGCTTTCTTT.